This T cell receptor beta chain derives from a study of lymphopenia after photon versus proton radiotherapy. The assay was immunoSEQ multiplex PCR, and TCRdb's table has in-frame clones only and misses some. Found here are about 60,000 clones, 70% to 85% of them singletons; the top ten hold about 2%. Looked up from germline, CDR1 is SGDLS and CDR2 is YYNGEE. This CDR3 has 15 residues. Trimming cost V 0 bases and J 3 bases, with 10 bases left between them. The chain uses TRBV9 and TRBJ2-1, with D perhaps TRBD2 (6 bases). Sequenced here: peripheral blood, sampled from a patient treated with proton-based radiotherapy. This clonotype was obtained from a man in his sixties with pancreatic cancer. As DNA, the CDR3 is TGTGCCAGCAGCGTAGTGGCTAGCGACTACAATGAGCAGTTCTTC. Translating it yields CASSVVASDYNEQFF.